The next 2 T cell receptor beta chains were all read from a single sample in a study of blood T cell repertoires in COVID-19. Measured with immunoSEQ multiplex PCR; TCRdb has only the in-frame clones, and not every one. Of about 160,000 clones in the sample, 80% were seen once. The sequencing sample was made of PBMCs or T cells enriched from blood (not recorded which). The receptors were gathered from a man in his forties who had recovered from COVID-19.

The table lists this clone with a count of one. The V and J genes are TRBV11-2 and TRBJ2-5, with D perhaps matching TRBD2 (7 bases). This CDR3 has 15 amino acids. V lost 4 bases to trimming and J lost 5 bases, with 17 bases between them. CDR1 and CDR2 (germline): SGHAT, FQNNGV. CDR3 nucleotide sequence: TGTGCCAGCAGCTCGCGCCGGGGGGCCGGGGAGACCCAGTACTTC. This encodes CASSSRRGAGETQYF.

The rearrangement links TRBV27 to TRBJ2-5; 16 bases are shared with TRBD2. The length of the CDR3 is 18 residues. Germline loops: CDR1 MNHEY, CDR2 SMNVEV (reference sequence). Trimming at V came to 2 bases and at J to 2 bases, leaving 5 bases not matched to a gene. CDR3 bases: TGTGCCAGCAGTTTAGGGACTAGCGGGGGGGCGGATCAAGAGACCCAGTACTTC. This translates into CASSLGTSGGADQETQYF.